This note documents a single T cell receptor beta chain sequence. Its target antigen remains unknown. No much larger clone is present one base from it, and per-base qualities are unavailable. These data belong to a study of blood T cell repertoires in COVID-19 (dated by TCRdb to about 2020). Study-level background: Samples from collaborators originated in the United States, Italy and Spain and spanned both the acute and convalescent phases of COVID-19. The prospective study material was composed of cDNA or gDNA derived from T cells, B-cell-depleted T cells, or PBMCs. Subjects who had been exposed to COVID-19, were actively infected with it, or had recovered from it provided the deeply sampled blood TCRbeta repertoires that made up the dataset. A freely available public database, intended as a resource for researchers studying the immune response to SARS-CoV-2, is where the repertoires were released. Samples came from the ongoing ImmuneRACE study (first 160 participants) plus 1,254 subjects from 6 global collaborators. A de-identified subject ID, COVID-19 status, age in years and sex were almost always included in the sample metadata. Where available, HLA class I and class II types were taken from metadata supplied by the sample provider and were not determined by assay-based typing. The study at large found these results: Clinical and demographic metadata were provided uncurated, with the amount varying by source and participant.

Via the germline V gene (reference sequence), CDR1 is GTSNPN and CDR2 SVGIG. A distance of 10 bases separates the germline ends of V and J, which lose 3 bases and 4 bases respectively. From the cysteine through the phenylalanine, the CDR3 covers 13 amino acids. Only CDR3 DNA remains: 39 bases, in frame from the first base. Whole blood was collected in K2EDTA tubes by collaborating institutions according to the institutions' own protocols. For TCRbeta analysis, collaborators shipped samples as frozen whole blood, isolated PBMCs, or DNA extracted from either of those sample types. The immunoSEQ Assay, a bias-controlled multiplex PCR, was used to amplify TCRbeta CDR3 regions from genomic DNA. Regarding the original processing steps: Nucleated cell counts per sample were estimated from amplification of reference gene primers within the assay. Sequence reads were collapsed and filtered to measure the absolute abundance of every unique TCRbeta CDR3 rearrangement. Productive Simpson clonality was computed per sample as the square root of Simpson's diversity index over productive rearrangements. Not all clones reach the TCRdb copy of this immuneACCESS table, which keeps in-frame sequences only. Checked studies attribute under half of the gap to unresolved V genes and leave the rest unexplained. V, J and clone size derive from that table, while D and trimming were established from the DNA sequence. Here the sample has fewer than 250,000 clones; roughly 80% occur a single time. The top ten hold roughly 12% of the sample.

The sequence came from a woman in her forties or fifties with acute or convalescent COVID-19. Sequenced input: peripheral blood. The chain employs TRBV30 and TRBJ1-5, with TRBD1 tentatively as D gene (6 bases match). The CDR3 reads as follows: CAWSAQGNQPQHF. The nucleotide sequence is given as TGTGCCTGGAGCGCACAGGGTAATCAGCCCCAGCATTTT. Joined to the reference TRBV30 and TRBJ1-5 proteins, this CDR3 gives the full variable domain: SQTIHQWPATLVQPVGSPLSLECTVEGTSNPNLYWYRQAAGRGLQLLFYSVGIGQISSEVPQNLSASRPQDRQFILSSKKLLLSDSGFYLCAWSAQGNQPQHFGDGTRLSIL.